These 3 T cell receptor beta chains share one sample of origin, sequenced in a study of cytomegalovirus exposure and HLA in healthy donors. TCRdb's table, derived via immunoSEQ multiplex PCR, lists solely in-frame clones and lacks some. The sample gives around 140,000 clones, approximately 90% of which show up once; 4.5% to 5.5% is in the top ten. The sample comprised PBMCs. These receptors all come from a man younger than 30 in good health and CMV-seropositive.

The chain couples TRBV6-1 to TRBJ1-4; 7 positions agree with TRBD1. The CDR3 runs to 14 residues. Looked up from germline, CDR1 is MNHNS and CDR2 is SASEGT. Losses at the gene ends were 1 base for V and 4 bases for J; bases not matched to a gene: 0. The CDR3 bases are TGTGCCAGCAGTGAAGGACAGGGTAATGAAAAACTGTTTTTT. It yields the protein CASSEGQGNEKLFF.

The rearrangement uses TRBV27 and TRBJ1-4; a possible D gene is TRBD1 (5 bases). This CDR3 is built from 14 residues. Trimming shortened V by 5 bases and J by 0 bases, and 7 bases separated the two germline ends. Germline lookup yields CDR1 MNHEY and CDR2 SMNVEV (reference sequence). Here the CDR3 DNA reads TGTGCCAGCAGTCGACAGACAACTAATGAAAAACTGTTTTTT. Amino acid sequence: CASSRQTTNEKLFF.

This clone was observed once. The chain has TRBV5-6 and TRBJ2-7, with D possibly TRBD2 on 6 matching bases. The V and J ends lost 2 bases and 3 bases respectively, with 12 bases between them. CDR1 SGHDT and CDR2 YYEEEE come from the germline V gene. CDR3 length: 14 amino acids. The CDR3 bases are TGTGCCAGCAGCTTTGTTTGGACTAACTACGAGCAGTACTTC. Amino acid sequence: CASSFVWTNYEQYF.